The next 19 T cell receptor beta chains were all read from a single sample in a study of blood T cell repertoires in COVID-19. Sequencing was performed with immunoSEQ multiplex PCR; in TCRdb, only in-frame clones are kept and a portion is missing. The data contain 130,000 or so clones, over 75% of them seen just once; the ten biggest clones take up around 1.5%. The sequenced sample was peripheral blood. The receptors shown here come from a human donor in a cohort sampled during active COVID-19.

CDR3 residues: CASTLGAYNEQFF. The CDR3 DNA follows: TGTGCCAGCACCCTAGGGGCCTACAATGAGCAGTTCTTC. J is TRBJ2-1 and V is TRBV7-8; perhaps TRBD1 as D (5 bases). Germline V lookup: CDR1 SGHVS, CDR2 FQNEAQ. Between the trimmed V and J ends, which lost 7 bases and 2 bases, there was a span of 9 bases. The CDR3 is made up of 13 amino acids.

This sequence joins TRBV27 and TRBJ2-1; 12 positions match TRBD1. CDR3 length: 17 residues. Trimming at V came to 6 bases and at J to 12 bases, leaving 18 bases not matched to a gene. Germline-derived CDR1 and CDR2 are MNHEY and SMNVEV (reference sequence). The CDR3, as DNA: TGTGCCAGCAGGCCTCATACCGGGACAGGGGGCGGAGTGGGGCAGTTCTTC. Its protein is CASRPHTGTGGGVGQFF.

This clone occurred a few times. The V and J genes are TRBV14 and TRBJ2-2; D is ambiguous. Trimming left V 2 bases short and J 5 bases short, with 12 bases between. CDR1 SGHDN and CDR2 FVKESK come from the germline V gene. This CDR3 is built from 15 residues. This CDR3 is CASSQLLTETGELFF. CDR3 nucleotide sequence: TGTGCCAGCAGCCAATTGCTGACTGAGACCGGGGAGCTGTTTTTT. Together with reference TRBV14 and TRBJ2-2, the CDR3 gives the full variable domain: EAGVTQFPSHSVIEKGQTVTLRCDPISGHDNLYWYRRVMGKEIKFLLHFVKESKQDESGMPNNRFLAERTGGTYSTLKVQPAELEDSGVYFCASSQLLTETGELFFGEGSRLTVL.

The rearrangement joins TRBV7-3 to TRBJ2-1; 9 bases are shared with TRBD2. The CDR3 sequence is 16 residues long. V lost 3 bases to trimming and J lost 5 bases; unmatched junction nucleotides: 8. Germline lookup yields CDR1 SGHTA and CDR2 FQGTGA. As DNA, the CDR3 is TGTGCCAGCAGCTTCTCCTGGCTAGCGGGGAACAATGAGCAGTTCTTC. Translation gives CASSFSWLAGNNEQFF.

The rearrangement joins TRBV7-6 to TRBJ2-7, with TRBD2 identical over 8 bases. Germline trimming cut 5 bases from V and 3 bases from J; bases unmatched to any gene: 9. Germline V CDR1 and CDR2: SGHVS, FNYEAQ. The CDR3 length is 15 residues. In DNA form, the CDR3 reads TGTGCCAGCAGCCAGGCCGGGACTAGAAGCTACGAGCAGTACTTC. It translates to CASSQAGTRSYEQYF.

The rearrangement uses TRBV5-1 and TRBJ1-6; D remains ambiguous. V was clipped by 5 bases and J by 10 bases, with 16 bases between them. The V gene's germline CDR1 is SGHRS and CDR2 YFSETQ. The CDR3 spans 14 residues. CDR3 loop: CASSSDLPGSPLHF. As DNA, the CDR3 is TGCGCCAGCAGTTCAGACCTCCCGGGATCACCCCTCCACTTT.

This chain connects TRBV10-3 to TRBJ2-3; 10 bases fit TRBD2. The CDR3 consists of 14 residues. Germline assignment: CDR1 ENHRY and CDR2 SYGVKD. V lost 6 bases, J lost 4 bases, and 4 bases stayed unmatched. In DNA form, the CDR3 reads TGTGCCATCAGCGCCGGGACTAGCGCAGATACGCAGTATTTT. This codes for CAISAGTSADTQYF.

This chain links TRBV11-1 with TRBJ2-1; 8 bases fit TRBD2. This CDR3 spans 15 amino acids. Germline lookup yields CDR1 SGHAT and CDR2 FQDESV (reference sequence). The V gene end was trimmed by 3 bases and the J gene end by 9 bases; junction bases not matched to a gene: 10. The CDR3 reads CASSFSGSPTVEQFF. The DNA for the CDR3 is TGTGCCAGCAGCTTCAGCGGGAGTCCCACCGTTGAGCAGTTCTTC.

The table lists this clone with a count of one. The chain carries TRBV28 and TRBJ1-3; the D gene is possibly TRBD1 (6 bases). The CDR3 runs to 16 residues. V lost 0 bases to trimming and J lost 1 base, with 10 bases between them. The germline V gene has CDR1 MDHEN and CDR2 SYDVKM. In nucleotides, the CDR3 is TGTGCCAGCAGTTTATGGGCCGGGACATCTGGAAACACCATATATTTT. This gives the protein CASSLWAGTSGNTIYF.

This clone was counted once. This chain joins TRBV4-2 and TRBJ2-3; D is unclear. CDR1 and CDR2 from the germline V gene are LGHNA and YNFKEQ. CDR3 length equals 15 residues. Deletions cut 4 bases from V and 3 bases from J, with 14 bases between. The CDR3 DNA sequence: TGTGCCAGCAGCCTAGAGATCGGGTCTACAGATACGCAGTATTTT. Its protein is CASSLEIGSTDTQYF.

This chain uses TRBV19 with TRBJ2-3; no clear D gene. V lost 6 bases and J lost 0, with 13 bases in between. In germline, CDR1 is LNHDA, CDR2 SQIVND (reference sequence). There are 15 residues in the CDR3. As DNA, the CDR3 is TGTGCCAGTAGCCTGACTGGCACTAGCACAGATACGCAGTATTTT. It translates to CASSLTGTSTDTQYF.

The chain employs TRBV30 and TRBJ1-2, with 10 bases fitting TRBD1. Germline CDR1 and CDR2: GTSNPN and SVGIG (reference sequence). The trim removed 4 bases at V and 0 bases at J, leaving 5 bases unmatched. The CDR3 has 15 residues. This CDR3 reads CAWIRQGATNYGYTF. CDR3 nucleotide sequence: TGTGCCTGGATTAGACAGGGGGCAACTAACTATGGCTACACCTTC. The full variable domain, rest sourced from reference TRBV30 and TRBJ1-2, is SQTIHQWPATLVQPVGSPLSLECTVEGTSNPNLYWYRQAAGRGLQLLFYSVGIGQISSEVPQNLSASRPQDRQFILSSKKLLLSDSGFYLCAWIRQGATNYGYTFGSGTRLTVV.

This rearrangement joins TRBV6-5 to TRBJ1-1; TRBD1 matches at 7 bases. This CDR3 is 14 amino acids long. V was pared by 4 bases and J by 0 bases, with 2 bases of the junction left unmatched. Germline V gene lookup returns CDR1 MNHEY and CDR2 SVGAGI. The CDR3 reads CASSSGQLNTEAFF. The CDR3 nucleotides read TGTGCCAGCAGTTCGGGACAGTTGAACACTGAAGCTTTCTTT.

The chain combines TRBV18 with TRBJ1-6, with D hard to call. The CDR3 runs to 12 residues. V was cut by 3 bases and J by 6 bases, with 3 bases left in between. Germline CDR1 reads KGHSH; CDR2 reads LQKENI. As DNA, the CDR3 is TGTGCCAGCTCACCCCTTAATTCACCCCTCCACTTT. It specifies CASSPLNSPLHF.

The chain couples TRBV28 to TRBJ1-2; D gene ambiguous. The germline CDR1 and CDR2 sequences are MDHEN and SYDVKM. This CDR3 has 12 amino acids. Between the trimmed V and J ends, which lost 2 bases and 5 bases, there was a span of 6 bases. Written as DNA, the CDR3 is TGTGCCAGCAGTTTAAACAGATATGGCTACACCTTC. As protein: CASSLNRYGYTF.

CDR3 residues: CASPGSNEQFF. CDR3 coding DNA: TGTGCCAGCCCAGGCTCGAATGAGCAGTTCTTC. The chain joins TRBV28 to TRBJ2-1; unclear D gene. The germline gives CDR1 MDHEN, CDR2 SYDVKM. The ends were cut back, 8 bases at V and 7 bases at J, with 9 bases in the middle. This CDR3 contains 11 residues.

This clone was seen only a few times. This chain joins TRBV24-1 and TRBJ2-2, with 9 bases lining up with TRBD1. The germline CDR1 and CDR2 sequences are KGHDR and SFDVKD. Trimming removed 7 bases from V and 9 bases from J; junction bases left unmatched: 5. There are 13 residues in the CDR3. The chain's CDR3 is CATSRTGGRELFF. Written as DNA, the CDR3 is TGTGCCACCAGCCGTACAGGGGGCAGGGAGCTGTTTTTT.

The chain uses TRBV27 and TRBJ2-1, with D unresolved. The CDR3 totals 13 residues. V dropped 6 bases and J dropped 9 bases, with 15 bases sitting between them. Germline V gives CDR1 MNHEY, CDR2 SMNVEV (reference sequence). The CDR3 sequence is CASSRTIGGEQFF. CDR3 in DNA: TGTGCCAGCAGCCGAACCATAGGCGGTGAGCAGTTCTTC.

This chain uses TRBV28 with TRBJ1-1; D unclear. This CDR3 spans 11 amino acids. The germline V and J ends were trimmed by 8 bases and 6 bases, with 10 bases remaining between them. The V gene's germline CDR1 is MDHEN and CDR2 SYDVKM. The CDR3 DNA reads TGTGCCAGCTGGAACAGTCCTGAAGCTTTCTTT. This encodes CASWNSPEAFF.